Following are 6 T cell receptor beta chains from one sample sequenced in a study of T cell responses to AZD1222 COVID-19 vaccine. Sequencing was performed with immunoSEQ multiplex PCR; in TCRdb, only in-frame clones are kept and a portion is missing. The sample lists 200,000 or so clones; approximately 95% were seen once. The input for sequencing was peripheral blood, taken 28 days after the second AZD1222 dose. These TCRs come from an adult who received the AZD1222 COVID-19 vaccine.

The chain recombines TRBV5-1 with TRBJ2-5; D possibly corresponds to TRBD2 (6 bases). V dropped 1 base and J dropped 0 bases, with 7 bases sitting between them. CDR3 length equals 14 residues. Germline V gene data show CDR1 as SGHRS and CDR2 as YFSETQ. CDR3 amino acids: CASSLSGDQETQYF. The CDR3 DNA reads as TGCGCCAGCAGCTTGTCGGGGGACCAAGAGACCCAGTACTTC.

The chain uses TRBV3-1 (or the pseudogene TRBV3-2) and TRBJ2-3; D gene ambiguous. Germline CDR1 reads LGHDT; CDR2 reads YNNKEL (reference sequence). Trimming took 1 base from V and 3 from J, leaving 5 bases between them. CDR3 length: 13 amino acids. The CDR3 region has the DNA TGTGCCAGCAGCCAAGGTCGGACAGATACGCAGTATTTT. Protein: CASSQGRTDTQYF.

The V gene is TRBV19, the J gene TRBJ1-1, with 7 nucleotides matching TRBD1. V gave up 5 bases and J gave up 11 bases; unmatched junction bases: 8. The CDR3 is 12 residues long. Germline V gives CDR1 LNHDA, CDR2 SQIVND (reference sequence). CDR3: CASSRTGEKAFF. In nucleotides, the CDR3 is TGTGCCAGTAGTCGAACAGGGGAAAAGGCTTTCTTT.

The chain couples TRBV28 to TRBJ2-2, with unresolved D. Germline V gene sequence: CDR1 MDHEN, CDR2 SYDVKM. CDR3 length: 13 amino acids. V was shortened by 10 bases and J by 2 bases, with 11 bases between the two germline ends. As DNA, the CDR3 is TGTGCCATGCAGGACGGTAACACCGGGGAGCTGTTTTTT. Amino acid sequence: CAMQDGNTGELFF.

The chain is built from TRBV11-2 and TRBJ2-5; 13 bases align to TRBD2. From germline, CDR1 is SGHAT and CDR2 FQNNGV. The CDR3 is 15 residues long. V trimming: 5 bases; J trimming: 5 bases; junction bases outside the gene matches: 5. CDR3 nucleotide sequence: TGTGCCAGCAGCGTACTAGCGGGGGGGGTGGAGACCCAGTACTTC. Translating gives CASSVLAGGVETQYF. The whole variable domain, filled in from reference TRBV11-2 and TRBJ2-5, reads EAGVAQSPRYKIIEKRQSVAFWCNPISGHATLYWYQQILGQGPKLLIQFQNNGVVDDSQLPKDRFSAERLKGVDSTLKIQPAKLEDSAVYLCASSVLAGGVETQYFGPGTRLLVL.

This clone was seen only once. The chain employs TRBV11-2 and TRBJ1-1, with 8 bases fitting TRBD1. This CDR3 contains 14 residues. V shed 5 bases, J shed 11 bases, and the junction held 13 bases outside the gene matches. The germline CDR1 and CDR2 sequences are SGHAT and FQNNGV. The CDR3 bases are TGTGCCAGCAGCATATCGACAGGGGTATCACGGGCTTTCTTT. Amino acid sequence: CASSISTGVSRAFF.